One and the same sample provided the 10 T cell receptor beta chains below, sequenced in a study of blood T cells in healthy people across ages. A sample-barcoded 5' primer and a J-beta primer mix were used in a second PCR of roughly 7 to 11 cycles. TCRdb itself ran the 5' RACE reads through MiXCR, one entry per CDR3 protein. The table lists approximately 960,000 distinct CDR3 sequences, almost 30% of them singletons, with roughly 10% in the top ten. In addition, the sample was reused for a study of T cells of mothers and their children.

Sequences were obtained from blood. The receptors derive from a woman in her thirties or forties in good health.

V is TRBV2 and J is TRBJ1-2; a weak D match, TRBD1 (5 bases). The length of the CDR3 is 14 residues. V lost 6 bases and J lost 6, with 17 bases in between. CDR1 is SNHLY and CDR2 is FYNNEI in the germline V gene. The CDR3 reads CASSRDFQVNGYTF. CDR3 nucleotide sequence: TGTGCCAGCAGCCGGGACTTTCAAGTGAATGGCTACACCTTC.

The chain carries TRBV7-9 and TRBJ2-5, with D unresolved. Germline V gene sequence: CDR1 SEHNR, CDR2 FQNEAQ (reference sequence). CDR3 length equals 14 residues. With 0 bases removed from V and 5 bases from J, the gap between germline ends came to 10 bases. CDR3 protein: CASSLALGCETQYF. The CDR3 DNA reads TGTGCCAGCAGCTTAGCGCTGGGTTGTGAGACCCAGTACTTC.

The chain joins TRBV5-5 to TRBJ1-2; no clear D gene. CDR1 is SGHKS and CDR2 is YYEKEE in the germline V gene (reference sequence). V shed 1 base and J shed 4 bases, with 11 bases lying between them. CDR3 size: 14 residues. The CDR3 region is CASSLYPNSYGYTF. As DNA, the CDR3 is TGTGCCAGCAGCTTGTATCCGAACAGCTATGGCTACACCTTC. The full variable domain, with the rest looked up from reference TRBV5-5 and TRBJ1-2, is DAGVTQSPTHLIKTRGQQVTLRCSPISGHKSVSWYQQVLGQGPQFIFQYYEKEERGRGNFPDRFSARQFPNYSSELNVNALLLGDSALYLCASSLYPNSYGYTFGSGTRLTVV.

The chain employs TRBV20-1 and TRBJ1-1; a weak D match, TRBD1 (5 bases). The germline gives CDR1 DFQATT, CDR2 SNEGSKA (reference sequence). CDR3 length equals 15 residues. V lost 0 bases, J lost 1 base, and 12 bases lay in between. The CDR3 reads CSAREAGTENTEAFF. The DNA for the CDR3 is TGCAGTGCTAGAGAGGCCGGGACGGAGAACACTGAAGCTTTCTTT.

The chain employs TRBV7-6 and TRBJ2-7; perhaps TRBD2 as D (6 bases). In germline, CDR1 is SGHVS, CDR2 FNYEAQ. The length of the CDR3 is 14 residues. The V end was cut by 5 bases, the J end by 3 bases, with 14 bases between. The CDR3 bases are TGTGCCAGCAGCCCCTTGATGGGAGGCTACGAGCAGTACTTC. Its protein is CASSPLMGGYEQYF.

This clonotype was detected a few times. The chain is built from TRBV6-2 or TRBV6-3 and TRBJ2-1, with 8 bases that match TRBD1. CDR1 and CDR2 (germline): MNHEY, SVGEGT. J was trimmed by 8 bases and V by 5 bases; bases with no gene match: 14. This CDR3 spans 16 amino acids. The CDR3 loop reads CASSPLSDRVSDEQFF. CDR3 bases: TGTGCCAGCAGTCCTCTTTCGGACAGGGTGAGCGATGAGCAGTTCTTC.

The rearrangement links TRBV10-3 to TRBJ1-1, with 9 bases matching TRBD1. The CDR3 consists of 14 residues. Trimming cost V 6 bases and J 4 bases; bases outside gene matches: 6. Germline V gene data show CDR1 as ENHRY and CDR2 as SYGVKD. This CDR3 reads CAIRGTGRSTEAFF. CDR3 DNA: TGTGCCATCAGGGGGACAGGGAGATCCACTGAAGCTTTCTTT.

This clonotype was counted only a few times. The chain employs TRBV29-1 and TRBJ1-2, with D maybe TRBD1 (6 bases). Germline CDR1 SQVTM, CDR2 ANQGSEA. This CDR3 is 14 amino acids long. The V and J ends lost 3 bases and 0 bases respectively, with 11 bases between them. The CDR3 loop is CSVDGQPPNYGYTF. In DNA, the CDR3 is TGCAGCGTTGACGGACAGCCACCTAACTATGGCTACACCTTC.

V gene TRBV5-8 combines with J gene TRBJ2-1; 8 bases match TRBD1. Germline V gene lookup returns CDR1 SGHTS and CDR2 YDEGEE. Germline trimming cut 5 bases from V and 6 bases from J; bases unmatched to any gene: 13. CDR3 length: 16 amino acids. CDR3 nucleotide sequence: TGTGCCAGCAGTTTCCTACAGGGGGACTTCCGCAATGAGCAGTTCTTC. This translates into CASSFLQGDFRNEQFF.

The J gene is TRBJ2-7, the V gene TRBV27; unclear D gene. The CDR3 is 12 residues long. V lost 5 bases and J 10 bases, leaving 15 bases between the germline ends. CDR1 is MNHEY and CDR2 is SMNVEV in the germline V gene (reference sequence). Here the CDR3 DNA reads TGTGCCAGCAGTCGCACACAAGAGGCCCAGTACTTC. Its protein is CASSRTQEAQYF.